What follows are 9 T cell receptor beta chains derived from one specimen sequenced in a study of response to subunit inactivated influenza vaccine. MiXCR, applied by TCRdb to the RT-PCR reads, yields one record per CDR3 protein. The sample includes hundreds of thousands of distinct CDR3 sequences, over 25% seen only once; the top ten take under 2.5%. Source: CD4+ T cells sorted from PBMCs, taken roughly 5 days after vaccination. The receptors here all came from a man aged 50 to 60 who received an inactivated influenza vaccine.

The V and J genes are TRBV15 and TRBJ1-6; D is ambiguous. The CDR3 length is 13 residues. Germline CDR1 is LNHNV and CDR2 is YYDKDF (reference sequence). Trimming took off 1 base at V and 9 bases at J, with 7 bases between the two ends. CDR3 nucleotides: TGTGCCACCAGCAGAGTCCAGTCTTCACCCCTCCACTTT. It is translated as CATSRVQSSPLHF.

In DNA form, the CDR3 reads TGTGCCAGCAGAACCCCTCGAAAATCCTCCGGGGAGCTGTTTTTT. Amino acids: CASRTPRKSSGELFF. The gene calls are TRBV6-1 and TRBJ2-2, with D uncertain. Germline-derived CDR1 and CDR2 are MNHNS and SASEGT. The V and J ends lost 6 bases and 6 bases respectively, with 17 bases between them. This CDR3 contains 15 residues.

The CDR3 DNA follows: TGTGCCAGCAGCCAACCTGACAGCCGAGCTTTCTTT. Translated, it gives CASSQPDSRAFF. The chain employs TRBV3-1 and TRBJ1-1; tentative D call: TRBD1 (5 bases). CDR1 and CDR2 from the germline V gene are LGHDT and YNNKEL (reference sequence). This CDR3 has 12 amino acids. V was cut by 2 bases and J by 10 bases, with 11 bases left in between.

This clonotype has just a few counts. The chain couples TRBV29-1 to TRBJ1-1; 11 bases fit TRBD1. The CDR3 length is 14 residues. Germline V gene data show CDR1 as SQVTM and CDR2 as ANQGSEA. Germline trimming cut 4 bases from V and 5 bases from J; bases unmatched to any gene: 6. The CDR3 spells CSVASGTGGTEAFF. In DNA form, the CDR3 reads TGCAGCGTTGCTTCCGGGACAGGGGGAACTGAAGCTTTCTTT.

This sequence joins TRBV7-2 and TRBJ1-1; D not certain. Germline lookup yields CDR1 SGHTA and CDR2 FQGNSA. V dropped 6 bases and J dropped 5 bases, with 7 bases sitting between them. This CDR3 region has 11 residues. The CDR3 is CASRRETEAFF. The CDR3 region has the DNA TGTGCCAGCAGAAGGGAGACTGAAGCTTTCTTT. Together with reference TRBV7-2 and TRBJ1-1, the CDR3 gives the full variable domain: GAGVSQSPSNKVTEKGKDVELRCDPISGHTALYWYRQSLGQGLEFLIYFQGNSAPDKSGLPSDRFSAERTGGSVSTLTIQRTQQEDSAVYLCASRRETEAFFGQGTRLTVV.

This clonotype was detected only a few times. The CDR3: CASRSYRDSSGNTIYF. The CDR3 region has the DNA TGTGCCAGCAGATCCTACAGGGACTCCTCTGGAAACACCATATATTTT. This sequence joins TRBV11-2 and TRBJ1-3; perhaps TRBD1 as D (6 bases). V dropped 6 bases and J dropped 0 bases, with 15 bases sitting between them. The CDR3 totals 16 residues. CDR1 is SGHAT, CDR2 FQNNGV, per germline.

By sample share, this clonotype is medium-sized. The chain carries TRBV6-1 and TRBJ1-5, with D unclear. This CDR3 has 14 amino acids. Trimming pared 4 bases from V and 2 bases from J, leaving 9 bases between. Germline CDR1 is MNHNS and CDR2 is SASEGT. The CDR3 loop is CASSGPEGNQPQHF. As DNA, the CDR3 is TGTGCCAGCAGTGGACCTGAGGGCAATCAGCCCCAGCATTTT.

The V and J genes are TRBV9 and TRBJ1-1, with D unresolved. The germline V gene has CDR1 SGDLS and CDR2 YYNGEE. The CDR3 is made up of 15 amino acids. Trimming cost V 4 bases and J 2 bases, with 15 bases left between them. In nucleotides, the CDR3 is TGTGCCAGCAGCTCAGACGGTGGGTATAACACTGAAGCTTTCTTT. Translated, it gives CASSSDGGYNTEAFF.

The chain recombines TRBV6-2 or TRBV6-3 with TRBJ1-2, with 7 bases aligning to TRBD1. The V and J ends lost 2 bases and 0 bases, in that order; junction bases with no gene match: 3. The CDR3 contains 15 residues. Germline CDR1 MNHEY, CDR2 SVGEGT. This chain's CDR3 is CASSYGTAANYGYTF. As DNA, the CDR3 is TGTGCCAGCAGTTACGGGACAGCGGCTAACTATGGCTACACCTTC.